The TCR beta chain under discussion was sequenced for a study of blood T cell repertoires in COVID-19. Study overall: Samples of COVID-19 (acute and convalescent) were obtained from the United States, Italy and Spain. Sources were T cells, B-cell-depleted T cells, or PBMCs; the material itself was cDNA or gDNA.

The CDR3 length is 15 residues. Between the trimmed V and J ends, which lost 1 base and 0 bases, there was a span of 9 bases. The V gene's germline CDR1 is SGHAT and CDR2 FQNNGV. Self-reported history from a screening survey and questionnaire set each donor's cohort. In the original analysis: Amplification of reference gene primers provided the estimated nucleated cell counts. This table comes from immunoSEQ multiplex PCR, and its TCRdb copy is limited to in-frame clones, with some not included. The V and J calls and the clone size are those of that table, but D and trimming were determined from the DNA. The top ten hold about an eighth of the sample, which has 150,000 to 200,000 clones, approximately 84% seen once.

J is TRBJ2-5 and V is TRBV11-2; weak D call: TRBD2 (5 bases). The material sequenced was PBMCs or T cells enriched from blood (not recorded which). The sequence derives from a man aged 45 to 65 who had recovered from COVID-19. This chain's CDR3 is CASSLGADYQETQYF. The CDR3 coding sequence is TGTGCCAGCAGCTTAGGAGCGGACTACCAAGAGACCCAGTACTTC.